Each of the 21 T cell receptor beta chains below was sequenced from the same sample in a study of technical replicates of blood from four donors. Assay: immunoSEQ multiplex PCR; the TCRdb copy retains only in-frame clones and omits some. The table shows 84,000 or so clones, with about 95% occurring only once. The sequenced sample consisted of T cells isolated from PBMCs. The receptors stem from a human donor in good health.

This sequence joins TRBV5-1 and TRBJ2-7, with 7 bases lining up with TRBD1. The CDR3 spans 16 residues. J lost 2 bases, V lost 2 bases, and 10 bases had no gene match. Germline V lookup: CDR1 SGHRS, CDR2 YFSETQ. The DNA for the CDR3 is TGCGCCAGCAGCTTAGCACTCGGGACAGAACCCTACGAGCAGTACTTC. Translating it yields CASSLALGTEPYEQYF.

V usage is TRBV11-3 and J usage is TRBJ1-2; no firm D call. The CDR3 spans 11 residues. CDR1 is SGHNT, CDR2 YENEEA, per germline. V lost 1 base and J 14 bases, leaving 11 bases between the germline ends. CDR3 nucleotides: TGTGCCAGCAGCTTAGCCAGGCTTAAGACCTTC. This gives the protein CASSLARLKTF. Full variable domain (outside the CDR3, taken from reference TRBV11-3 and TRBJ1-2): EAGVVQSPRYKIIEKKQPVAFWCNPISGHNTLYWYLQNLGQGPELLIRYENEEAVDDSQLPKDRFSAERLKGVDSTLKIQPAELGDSAVYLCASSLARLKTFGSGTRLTVV.

This clone was seen a few times. V gene TRBV6-1 combines with J gene TRBJ1-2, with 7 positions matching TRBD1. The CDR3 spans 14 residues. Germline V lookup: CDR1 MNHNS, CDR2 SASEGT. After removal of 6 bases from V and 4 bases from J, the junction contained 8 bases not matched to a gene. CDR3 DNA sequence: TGTGCCAGCAGACTCGGGACAGATCTCTATGGCTACACCTTC. It specifies CASRLGTDLYGYTF.

This sequence joins TRBV6-1 and TRBJ2-3, with D perhaps TRBD2 (6 bases). The germline CDR1 and CDR2 sequences are MNHNS and SASEGT. The CDR3 is made up of 14 amino acids. The germline V and J ends were trimmed by 8 bases and 3 bases, with 15 bases remaining between them. The CDR3 nucleotides are TGTGCCAGCTTGCGGGGTCTACGGACAGATACGCAGTATTTT. Its protein product is CASLRGLRTDTQYF.

V usage is TRBV6-1 and J usage is TRBJ1-2; D not resolved. This CDR3 has 13 residues. Germline loops: CDR1 MNHNS, CDR2 SASEGT. Trimming pared 8 bases from V and 4 bases from J, leaving 14 bases between. The CDR3 region is CASREGGVYGYTF. The CDR3 DNA is TGTGCCAGCCGAGAGGGCGGAGTCTATGGCTACACCTTC.

The chain is built from TRBV12-5 and TRBJ1-5, with a weak D call TRBD1 (5 bases). The V and J ends lost 1 base and 0 bases respectively, with 10 bases between them. The CDR3 consists of 16 residues. Germline V gene data show CDR1 as LGHNT and CDR2 as FRNRAP. The chain's CDR3 is CASGLGDRYSNQPQHF. In DNA, the CDR3 is TGTGCTAGTGGTTTGGGCGACAGATATAGCAATCAGCCCCAGCATTTT.

The chain joins TRBV5-1 to TRBJ2-2; 9 bases agree with TRBD1. Germline-derived CDR1 and CDR2 are SGHRS and YFSETQ. CDR3 length: 16 residues. Unmatched junction bases numbered 5, after V lost 4 bases and J lost 1 base. The CDR3 region has the DNA TGCGCCAGCAGCGCCCGGGACAGGGAGAACACCGGGGAGCTGTTTTTT. Protein: CASSARDRENTGELFF.

V gene TRBV5-1 combines with J gene TRBJ2-2; 8 nucleotides align to TRBD2. V trimming: 4 bases; J trimming: 6 bases; junction bases outside the gene matches: 11. This CDR3 comprises 16 residues. Germline values: CDR1 SGHRS, CDR2 YFSETQ. The CDR3 DNA reads as TGCGCCAGCAGCCCCGTCGGGAGGGTTATGTCCGGGGAGCTGTTTTTT. It specifies CASSPVGRVMSGELFF.

The chain combines TRBV11-3 with TRBJ2-2; no clear D gene. The CDR3 consists of 13 residues. The ends were cut back, 5 bases at V and 5 bases at J, with 9 bases in the middle. Looked up from germline, CDR1 is SGHNT and CDR2 is YENEEA. The CDR3: CASSPRGTGELFF. DNA for the CDR3: TGTGCCAGCAGCCCACGAGGTACCGGGGAGCTGTTTTTT.

The chain links TRBV11-2 to TRBJ2-7; 10 bases agree with TRBD1. The CDR3 extends over 15 amino acids. Per the germline V gene, CDR1 is SGHAT and CDR2 is FQNNGV. Trimming at V came to 5 bases and at J to 1 base, leaving 5 bases not matched to a gene. CDR3 sequence reads: CASSPPGQGSYEQYF. CDR3 nucleotides: TGTGCCAGCAGCCCACCGGGACAGGGGTCCTACGAGCAGTACTTC.

The J gene is TRBJ2-2, the V gene TRBV10-3; TRBD1 agrees at 8 bases. Germline CDR1 reads ENHRY; CDR2 reads SYGVKD. The length of the CDR3 is 19 residues. With V trimmed by 6 bases and J by 3 bases, 18 bases remained unmatched. The CDR3 bases are TGTGCCATCAGCGATCATCGGACAGGGAGAGGCCTGGACACCGGGGAGCTGTTTTTT. It codes for CAISDHRTGRGLDTGELFF.

The rearrangement links TRBV5-1 to TRBJ2-7; 7 nucleotides match TRBD1. Germline values: CDR1 SGHRS, CDR2 YFSETQ. CDR3 length equals 15 residues. V was pared by 1 base and J by 1 base, with 5 bases of the junction left unmatched. CDR3 in DNA: TGCGCCAGCAGCTTGAGGGGGACAGCTTCCTACGAGCAGTACTTC. Amino acids: CASSLRGTASYEQYF.

This chain connects TRBV4-2 to TRBJ2-1, with D perhaps matching TRBD2 (5 bases). V lost 3 bases and J 9 bases, leaving 12 bases between the germline ends. Germline V gene lookup returns CDR1 LGHNA and CDR2 YNFKEQ. This CDR3 has 13 residues. In DNA form, the CDR3 reads TGTGCCAGCAGCCAGGCAGGAGGAAGTGAGCAGTTCTTC. Translating gives CASSQAGGSEQFF.

The chain combines TRBV7-2 with TRBJ2-1, with D perhaps matching TRBD2 (5 bases). The V and J ends lost 0 bases and 1 base respectively, with 19 bases between them. From germline, CDR1 is SGHTA and CDR2 FQGNSA. There are 19 residues in the CDR3. The CDR3 bases are TGTGCCAGCAGCTTAGCGTTGGCGCCGGGAATAACGTCCTACAATGAGCAGTTCTTC. Its protein product is CASSLALAPGITSYNEQFF. The whole variable domain, remainder taken from reference TRBV7-2 and TRBJ2-1, is GAGVSQSPSNKVTEKGKDVELRCDPISGHTALYWYRQSLGQGLEFLIYFQGNSAPDKSGLPSDRFSAERTGGSVSTLTIQRTQQEDSAVYLCASSLALAPGITSYNEQFFGPGTRLTVL.

The rearrangement uses TRBV28 and TRBJ2-5; 7 bases are shared with TRBD2. CDR1 and CDR2 (germline): MDHEN, SYDVKM. V lost 5 bases, J lost 1 base, and 4 bases stayed unmatched. The CDR3 extends over 14 amino acids. In DNA form, the CDR3 reads TGTGCCAGCAGTCCCCTAGCGGCCCAAGAGACCCAGTACTTC. It is translated as CASSPLAAQETQYF.

V and J are TRBV10-1 and TRBJ2-2; a weak D match, TRBD2 (5 bases). V gave up 6 bases and J gave up 1 base, with 9 bases separating them. CDR3 length: 14 amino acids. Germline CDR1 and CDR2: WNHNN and SYGVQD (reference sequence). The CDR3 region has the DNA TGCGCCAGCAGGAGCAGCGGGAACACCGGGGAGCTGTTTTTT. Protein sequence: CASRSSGNTGELFF.

The CDR3 protein is CASSPVTGGKGNTIYF. Here the CDR3 DNA reads TGCGCCAGCAGCCCCGTTACAGGGGGTAAGGGAAACACCATATATTTT. This sequence joins TRBV5-1 and TRBJ1-3; 8 bases line up with TRBD1. The CDR3 length is 16 residues. Germline CDR1 and CDR2: SGHRS and YFSETQ. J lost 4 bases, V lost 4 bases, and 10 bases had no gene match.

The chain recombines TRBV6-1 with TRBJ2-7; 12 positions match TRBD2. J was trimmed by 7 bases and V by 3 bases; bases with no gene match: 4. Germline values: CDR1 MNHNS, CDR2 SASEGT. This CDR3 is built from 14 residues. CDR3 nucleotide sequence: TGTGCCAGCAGTGACACTAGCGGGAGGTGGGAGCAGTACTTC. This codes for CASSDTSGRWEQYF.

This clone was observed once. The rearrangement uses TRBV5-6 and TRBJ2-5, with 7 bases aligning to TRBD2. The CDR3 totals 16 residues. The J segment lost 5 bases and the V segment lost 4 bases, leaving 14 bases of the junction unmatched. In germline, CDR1 is SGHDT, CDR2 YYEEEE. CDR3 amino acids: CASSLSPRGRDETQYF. The CDR3 bases are TGTGCCAGCAGCCTATCCCCTCGGGGGAGGGACGAGACCCAGTACTTC.

This clone was seen only once. The CDR3: CASSPGQGETGELFF. DNA for the CDR3: TGTGCCAGCTCACCCGGACAGGGGGAGACCGGGGAGCTGTTTTTT. This chain joins TRBV18 and TRBJ2-2, with 10 bases identical to TRBD1. This CDR3 spans 15 amino acids. Germline CDR1 is KGHSH and CDR2 is LQKENI. J was trimmed by 5 bases and V by 3 bases; bases with no gene match: 3. Using reference TRBV18 and TRBJ2-2 for the parts outside the CDR3, the full variable domain is NAGVMQNPRHLVRRRGQEARLRCSPMKGHSHVYWYRQLPEEGLKFMVYLQKENIIDESGMPKERFSAEFPKEGPSILRIQQVVRGDSAAYFCASSPGQGETGELFFGEGSRLTVL.

In this sample, this clone turned up once. V and J are TRBV5-1 and TRBJ1-2; TRBD1 matches 10 bases. The CDR3 has 16 residues. CDR1 is SGHRS, CDR2 YFSETQ, per germline. V lost 0 bases, J lost 2 bases, and 4 bases stayed unmatched. CDR3 DNA: TGCGCCAGCAGCTTGGCCGGGACAGGGGCCAACTATGGCTACACCTTC. Translation gives CASSLAGTGANYGYTF.